Only a few counts were recorded for the clone carrying this T cell receptor beta chain. Seattle researchers signed up patients amid active infection and tracked them longitudinally. The record originates from a study of blood T cell repertoires in COVID-19. Study at large: Both acute and convalescent COVID-19 samples were obtained from the United States, Italy and Spain. Sample material is recorded as cDNA or gDNA derived from T cells, B-cell-depleted T cells, or PBMCs.

Assay used: immunoSEQ multiplex PCR; TCRdb lists only in-frame clones, some missing. Here the sample spans around 60,000 clones, roughly 83% being singletons. The CDR3 contains 13 residues. Trimming removed 4 bases from V and 8 bases from J, with 12 bases in between. Germline CDR1 is PRHDT and CDR2 is FYEKMQ (reference sequence). This receptor was taken from a man aged 60 to 69 with COVID-19, enrolled during active disease. The V and J genes are TRBV13 and TRBJ2-4; D call uncertain. Input material: peripheral blood. CDR3 loop: CASSSEVVDIQYF. The CDR3 region has the DNA TGTGCCAGCAGCTCAGAAGTGGTGGACATTCAGTACTTC. The whole variable domain, remainder taken from reference TRBV13 and TRBJ2-4, is AAGVIQSPRHLIKEKRETATLKCYPIPRHDTVYWYQQGPGQDPQFLISFYEKMQSDKGSIPDRFSAQQFSDYHSELNMSSLELGDSALYFCASSSEVVDIQYFGAGTRLSVL.